These 9 T cell receptor beta chains were all obtained from the same sample, sequenced in a study of blood T cells in healthy people across ages. A second PCR of roughly 7 to 11 cycles used a sample-barcoded 5' primer and a J-beta primer mix. TCRdb passed the 5' RACE reads through MiXCR, listing each CDR3 protein once. The table lists around 790,000 distinct CDR3 sequences, roughly 44% of them singletons. The sequencing sample was made of blood. The receptors stem from a man in his 60s in good health.

V gene TRBV7-9 combines with J gene TRBJ2-7, with 7 bases matching TRBD1. Germline V lookup: CDR1 SEHNR, CDR2 FQNEAQ (reference sequence). The CDR3 spans 15 residues. The J segment lost 1 base and the V segment lost 1 base, leaving 4 bases of the junction unmatched. In DNA, the CDR3 is TGTGCCAGCAGCTTAGAGGGACAGACGTCCTACGAGCAGTACTTC. Amino acids: CASSLEGQTSYEQYF.

This clonotype was counted between two and nine times. The V and J genes are TRBV4-1 and TRBJ2-1; 10 positions agree with TRBD2. The CDR3 extends over 17 amino acids. Germline CDR1 and CDR2: MGHRA and YSYEKL. J was trimmed by 8 bases and V by 0 bases; bases with no gene match: 10. The CDR3 is CASSQDSLAGVLDEQFF. Written as DNA, the CDR3 is TGCGCCAGCAGCCAAGATTCCCTAGCGGGGGTTCTGGATGAGCAGTTCTTC.

The rearrangement joins TRBV28 to TRBJ2-1; D is uncertain. CDR3 length: 12 amino acids. Germline assignment: CDR1 MDHEN and CDR2 SYDVKM. Trimming pared 5 bases from V and 10 bases from J, leaving 12 bases between. DNA for the CDR3: TGTGCCAGCAGTGTGTACGTTAAAGAGCAGTTCTTC. It encodes CASSVYVKEQFF.

On this clonotype itself: A much larger clone is a single base away; this may be a read error. The chain employs TRBV29-1 and TRBJ2-5, with unresolved D. This CDR3 is built from 11 residues. CDR1 and CDR2 from the germline V gene are SQVTM and ANQGSEA. V lost 6 bases, J lost 6 bases, and 11 bases lay in between. Here the CDR3 DNA reads TGCAGCGTGCGAGGCGTGAAGACCCAGTACTTC. Translation gives CSVRGVKTQYF.

This clonotype was detected a few times. The rearrangement joins TRBV6-2 or TRBV6-3 to TRBJ2-3, with D tentatively TRBD1 (6 bases). Trimming shortened V by 5 bases and J by 2 bases, and 14 bases separated the two germline ends. Germline V lookup: CDR1 MNHEY, CDR2 SVGEGT. The CDR3 runs to 15 residues. CDR3 bases: TGTGCCAGCAGTACAGTGGACAGACACACAGATACGCAGTATTTT. It translates to CASSTVDRHTDTQYF.

This clonotype was counted a few times. V usage is TRBV20-1 and J usage is TRBJ1-6; possibly TRBD1 for D (6 bases). The CDR3 spans 16 residues. Trimming stripped 2 bases from V and 3 bases from J, with 14 bases between. Germline CDR1 DFQATT, CDR2 SNEGSKA (reference sequence). The CDR3 DNA reads as TGCAGTGCTAGATCGGGGGGCGCGGGCTATAATTCACCCCTCCACTTT. This gives the protein CSARSGGAGYNSPLHF.

This chain joins TRBV6-2 or TRBV6-3 and TRBJ1-1; TRBD1 is a possible D gene (5 bases). CDR3 length: 15 amino acids. The germline CDR1 and CDR2 sequences are MNHEY and SVGEGT. V was pared by 1 base and J by 0 bases, with 9 bases between. The CDR3 coding sequence is TGTGCCAGCAGTTACTTGCCAGGGATGAACACTGAAGCTTTCTTT. Protein sequence: CASSYLPGMNTEAFF.

This clonotype came up a few times. CDR3 coding DNA: TGTGCCAGCAGCGGAAGAACAGGGATCAACACCGGGGAGCTGTTTTTT. Its translation is CASSGRTGINTGELFF. This chain links TRBV7-9 with TRBJ2-2; D may be TRBD1 (6 bases). The V gene's germline CDR1 is SEHNR and CDR2 FQNEAQ (reference sequence). This CDR3 has 16 amino acids. With 5 bases removed from V and 2 bases from J, the gap between germline ends came to 15 bases.

V is TRBV7-9 and J is TRBJ2-1; TRBD2 aligns across 8 bases. This CDR3 comprises 12 residues. Germline CDR1 reads SEHNR; CDR2 reads FQNEAQ (reference sequence). Germline trimming cut 5 bases from V and 14 bases from J; bases unmatched to any gene: 8. As DNA, the CDR3 is TGTGCCAGCAGCGATGCGGGGGGCCCTGAGTTCTTC. Translation: CASSDAGGPEFF.